Below are 18 T cell receptor beta chains sequenced from a single sample in a study of CD8 T cells in Susac syndrome. Random hexamers were used to reverse transcribe roughly 0.5 to 1 ug of RNA. TCRdb fed the immunoSEQ multiplex PCR reads into MiXCR, producing one record per CDR3 protein. The sample lists 180,000 or so distinct CDR3 sequences; roughly 94% were seen once. Sample: CD4+ T cells from PBMCs. These receptors all stem from a human donor in good health.

V is TRBV28 and J is TRBJ2-7; TRBD1 matches at 11 bases. Trimming at V came to 1 base and at J to 6 bases, leaving 2 bases not matched to a gene. CDR3 length equals 14 residues. From germline, CDR1 is MDHEN and CDR2 SYDVKM. The CDR3 region has the DNA TGTGCCAGCAGTTTATCCGGGACAGGGGGCGAGCAGTACTTC. This encodes CASSLSGTGGEQYF.

The chain employs TRBV9 and TRBJ2-2; tentative D call: TRBD1 (5 bases). The length of the CDR3 is 15 residues. Germline lookup yields CDR1 SGDLS and CDR2 YYNGEE. V shed 2 bases and J shed 5 bases, with 13 bases lying between them. The CDR3 coding sequence is TGTGCCAGCAGCGTGGGGCTCCCCGGGACCGGGGAGCTGTTTTTT. Translation gives CASSVGLPGTGELFF.

The chain has TRBV15 and TRBJ2-4; a weak D match, TRBD2 (5 bases). Trimming left V 1 base short and J 9 bases short, with 10 bases between. The germline V gene has CDR1 LNHNV and CDR2 YYDKDF (reference sequence). The CDR3 totals 13 residues. CDR3 coding DNA: TGTGCCACCAGCAGAGCGGCGGGCTCCATTCAGTACTTC. Its translation: CATSRAAGSIQYF.

The V gene is TRBV3-1, the J gene TRBJ2-7; 7 positions agree with TRBD2. This CDR3 contains 13 residues. J was trimmed by 9 bases and V by 4 bases; bases with no gene match: 9. Germline CDR1 and CDR2: LGHDT and YNNKEL (reference sequence). Here the CDR3 reads CASSPAAGEVQYF. The CDR3 DNA sequence: TGTGCCAGCAGCCCCGCGGCGGGAGAGGTGCAGTACTTC.

The genes are TRBV6-2 or TRBV6-3 and TRBJ2-7; no clear D. Trimming took 2 bases from V and 6 from J, leaving 11 bases between them. This CDR3 has 13 amino acids. In germline, CDR1 is MNHEY, CDR2 SVGEGT. The CDR3 DNA sequence: TGTGCCAGCAGTTACAACGGACGACCCGAGCAGTACTTC. Protein sequence: CASSYNGRPEQYF.

V usage is TRBV24-1 and J usage is TRBJ2-5, with a possible D match to TRBD1 (6 bases). Germline V gives CDR1 KGHDR, CDR2 SFDVKD. V was cut by 4 bases and J by 4 bases, with 6 bases left in between. CDR3 length: 12 amino acids. Written as DNA, the CDR3 is TGTGCCACCAGTGAACAGGGAGAGACCCAGTACTTC. Residues: CATSEQGETQYF.

The rearrangement links TRBV20-1 to TRBJ2-7; a possible D gene is TRBD1 (6 bases). Trimming cost V 6 bases and J 5 bases, with 23 bases left between them. Germline V gene sequence: CDR1 DFQATT, CDR2 SNEGSKA (reference sequence). The CDR3 is made up of 15 amino acids. In DNA, the CDR3 is TGCAGTGCAACTCACCCGTCGACAGGTACAGACGAGCAGTACTTC. Amino acids: CSATHPSTGTDEQYF.

The V call is TRBV7-2, the J call TRBJ2-7, with 10 positions matching TRBD2. CDR1 SGHTA and CDR2 FQGNSA come from the germline V gene. Trimming removed 5 bases from V and 5 bases from J; junction bases left unmatched: 12. There are 16 residues in the CDR3. In nucleotides, the CDR3 is TGTGCCAGCAGCCCCCTATTAGGAGCGGGAGGGAACGAGCAGTACTTC. Its protein is CASSPLLGAGGNEQYF.

The rearrangement joins TRBV7-2 to TRBJ1-5, with unresolved D. Germline-derived CDR1 and CDR2 are SGHTA and FQGNSA. Trimming removed 2 bases at V and 1 base at J, with 9 bases between. The CDR3 extends over 15 amino acids. The DNA for the CDR3 is TGTGCCAGCAGCTTACAGGCCTTAAGCAATCAGCCCCAGCATTTT. It is translated as CASSLQALSNQPQHF.

This sequence joins TRBV20-1 and TRBJ2-7, with D perhaps matching TRBD1 (6 bases). The germline V and J ends were trimmed by 6 bases and 6 bases, with 12 bases remaining between them. The CDR3 covers 11 residues. CDR1 is DFQATT and CDR2 is SNEGSKA in the germline V gene (reference sequence). This CDR3 reads CSAEQGREQYF. The CDR3 DNA reads TGCAGTGCAGAACAGGGTCGCGAGCAGTACTTC.

The J gene is TRBJ2-1, the V gene TRBV29-1; possible D gene TRBD1, 6 bases. CDR1 and CDR2 from the germline V gene are SQVTM and ANQGSEA. This CDR3 comprises 11 residues. V was trimmed by 8 bases and J by 3 bases, leaving 8 bases between them. CDR3 DNA: TGCAGCACGGACAGCTACAATGAGCAGTTCTTC. Translation gives CSTDSYNEQFF.

J is TRBJ2-1 and V is TRBV4-1; D is unresolved. This CDR3 region has 14 residues. The V end lost 1 base, the J end lost 3 bases, and 7 bases lay between the germline ends. Looked up from germline, CDR1 is MGHRA and CDR2 is YSYEKL. This chain's CDR3 is CASSQVVNYNEQFF. The CDR3 nucleotides are TGCGCCAGCAGCCAAGTTGTTAACTACAATGAGCAGTTCTTC.

The V call is TRBV9, the J call TRBJ2-1; D remains unclear. Looked up from germline, CDR1 is SGDLS and CDR2 is YYNGEE. The CDR3 is made up of 11 amino acids. The V end was cut by 0 bases, the J end by 8 bases, with 3 bases between. The CDR3 spells CASSVADEQFF. The CDR3 DNA is TGTGCCAGCAGCGTAGCCGATGAGCAGTTCTTC.

The chain is built from TRBV3-1 and TRBJ2-1; tentatively, D is TRBD2 (6 bases). This CDR3 region has 15 residues. Trimming took 5 bases from V and 5 from J, leaving 16 bases between them. Germline CDR1 reads LGHDT; CDR2 reads YNNKEL (reference sequence). The CDR3 region has the DNA TGTGCCAGCAGCGACTCACTAGCCGTCGACAATGAGCAGTTCTTC. It encodes CASSDSLAVDNEQFF.

The chain joins TRBV6-2 or TRBV6-3 to TRBJ1-2, with D uncertain. The germline V gene encodes CDR1 MNHEY and CDR2 SVGEGT. V shed 2 bases and J shed 3 bases, with 13 bases lying between them. The CDR3 is made up of 15 amino acids. The CDR3 spells CASSYTGGTYYGYTF. In DNA, the CDR3 is TGTGCCAGCAGTTACACGGGCGGCACCTACTATGGCTACACCTTC.

The chain combines TRBV28 with TRBJ2-7; D may match TRBD1 or TRBD2 (5 bases each). V was cut by 5 bases and J by 4 bases, with 18 bases left in between. The germline CDR1 and CDR2 sequences are MDHEN and SYDVKM. This CDR3 has 15 amino acids. CDR3 region: CASSPLGPGMYEQYF. For the CDR3, the DNA is TGTGCCAGCAGTCCATTGGGACCAGGGATGTACGAGCAGTACTTC.

The chain is built from TRBV5-8 and TRBJ2-1; D is uncertain. The CDR3 contains 14 residues. V lost 0 bases, J lost 0 bases, and 4 bases lay in between. Germline V gene data show CDR1 as SGHTS and CDR2 as YDEGEE. CDR3 sequence: CASSLVVSYNEQFF. In nucleotides, the CDR3 is TGTGCCAGCAGCTTGGTGGTCTCCTACAATGAGCAGTTCTTC.

The sample holds one count of this clonotype. The chain recombines TRBV9 with TRBJ2-3, with no clear D. The germline CDR1 and CDR2 sequences are SGDLS and YYNGEE. Trimming left V 0 bases short and J 4 bases short, with 15 bases between. The CDR3 is 16 residues long. CDR3 residues: CASSVGVSPLADTQYF. The CDR3 DNA reads TGTGCCAGCAGCGTAGGAGTCTCTCCGTTGGCAGATACGCAGTATTTT.